This T cell receptor (beta chain) came from a study of sequential checkpoint blockade in melanoma. Treatment indicated: randomized to nivolumab then ipilimumab (arm A) or the reverse (arm B). Method: immunoSEQ multiplex PCR; TCRdb's copy keeps in-frame clones and lacks some. The top ten hold under 20% of the sample, which has tens of thousands of clones, around 65% seen once. This clone occurred a few times. This receptor was taken from a human donor with melanoma. The source was CD8+ T cells sorted from blood (inferred from file names), collected from a patient given nivolumab and ipilimumab in sequence.

The CDR3 DNA reads TGTGCCAGCAGTCTGACAGGGGGAGGTGCAGCCTACGAGCAGTACTTC. Its protein is CASSLTGGGAAYEQYF. J is TRBJ2-7 and V is TRBV9; 9 nucleotides agree with TRBD1. The trim removed 5 bases at V and 2 bases at J, leaving 11 bases unmatched. This CDR3 spans 16 amino acids. Per germline, CDR1 SGDLS and CDR2 YYNGEE.